This T cell receptor beta chain emerged from a study of blood T cells in healthy people across ages. Looking at the study overall: Through template switching, about one barcoded beta molecule was captured per two T cells, as measured in model experiments. Findings of the study overall: Getting older went along with TCR beta diversity per million T cells dropping roughly linearly. Unknown CMV status may confound age-related changes in expanded clones.

As concerns this clonotype: Its antigen is not identified. A much larger clone lies one base from this, so it may be a read error.

The V gene lost 5 bases and the J gene lost 7 bases, with 20 bases spanning the gap. CDR1 DFQATT and CDR2 SNEGSKA come from the germline V gene (reference sequence). The CDR3 loop spans 14 amino acids. Extractions gave at least 5.5 micrograms of total RNA per sample. The second PCR ran 7 to 11 cycles with a sample-barcoded 5' primer and J-beta primers. TCRdb called the 5' RACE reads again in MiXCR, with one record for every CDR3 protein. This table holds roughly 1.9 million distinct CDR3 sequences, about 39% found once. The chain combines TRBV20-1 with TRBJ1-2; weak D call: TRBD1 (5 bases). Sample: blood. This receptor was taken from a human donor in good health. DNA for the CDR3: TGCAGTGCTGAGAGTGGGGCAGGGCGGTGTGGCTACACCTTC. Its translation: CSAESGAGRCGYTF.